This entry is about one T cell receptor beta chain. This clone was seen only a few times. Its antigen is unknown. No base qualities exist here, and no much larger clone lies one base off it. The collaborating institutions used their own protocols to collect whole blood in K2EDTA tubes. For TCRbeta analysis, collaborators shipped samples as frozen whole blood, isolated PBMCs, or DNA extracted from either of those sample types. CDR1 SGHRS and CDR2 YFSETQ were looked up in the germline V gene. V loses 5 bases of germline sequence and J loses 0 bases, and the interval between the two ends is 29 bases. From the cysteine up to the phenylalanine, the CDR3 has a length of 20 residues. The kept DNA is CDR3 alone, 60 bases in frame from the first base. The data originate from a study of blood T cell repertoires in COVID-19 (TCRdb year 2020). Context from the whole study: Collaborator samples came from the United States, Italy and Spain and covered acute and convalescent phases of COVID-19. Subjects who had been exposed to COVID-19, were actively infected with it, or had recovered from it provided the deeply sampled blood TCRbeta repertoires that made up the dataset. Where available, HLA class I and class II types were taken from metadata supplied by the sample provider and were not determined by assay-based typing. The repertoires were released in a freely available public database intended as a resource for research on the immune response to SARS-CoV-2. Sample metadata almost always included a de-identified subject ID, COVID-19 status, age in years and sex. Samples came from the ongoing ImmuneRACE study (first 160 participants) plus 1,254 subjects from 6 global collaborators. The material from the prospective study consisted of cDNA or gDNA derived from T cells, B-cell-depleted T cells, or PBMCs. Broader findings and caveats from the paper: The quantity of clinical and demographic metadata differed by source and by participant and was supplied without curation.

TCRbeta CDR3 regions were amplified from genomic DNA by means of the immunoSEQ Assay, a bias-controlled multiplex PCR. The study's own analysis went as follows. Nucleated cell counts per sample were estimated from amplification of reference gene primers within the assay. To quantify the absolute abundance of each unique TCRbeta CDR3 rearrangement, sequence reads were collapsed and filtered. For each sample, productive Simpson clonality was calculated as the square root of Simpson's diversity index across productive rearrangements. TCRdb took this table from immuneACCESS and kept in-frame rearrangements with V and J called. Such tables lack part of the clones; where checked against another copy, unresolved V genes explain under half of the gap, and the rest is unexplained. V, J and clone size are taken as reported in that table, and D and trimming were inferred from the DNA itself. In all, the sample holds some 74,000 clones, and roughly 80% of those were seen once. The top ten clonotypes cover around a sixth of the sample.

The rearrangement joined TRBV5-1 to TRBJ2-5; the D gene assignment is ambiguous. This sequence originates from an elderly woman with acute or convalescent COVID-19. Sequenced input: peripheral blood. The sequence in DNA is TGCGCCAGCAGTTATTTTACCCCGGGTCCTACCTCAAGGTACCAAGAGACCCAGTACTTC. This encodes CASSYFTPGPTSRYQETQYF. The full variable domain, with segments outside the CDR3 supplied by the reference TRBV5-1 and TRBJ2-5 proteins, appears as KAGVTQTPRYLIKTRGQQVTLSCSPISGHRSVSWYQQTPGQGLQFLFEYFSETQRNKGNFPGRFSGRQFSNSRSEMNVSTLELGDSALYLCASSYFTPGPTSRYQETQYFGPGTRLLVL.